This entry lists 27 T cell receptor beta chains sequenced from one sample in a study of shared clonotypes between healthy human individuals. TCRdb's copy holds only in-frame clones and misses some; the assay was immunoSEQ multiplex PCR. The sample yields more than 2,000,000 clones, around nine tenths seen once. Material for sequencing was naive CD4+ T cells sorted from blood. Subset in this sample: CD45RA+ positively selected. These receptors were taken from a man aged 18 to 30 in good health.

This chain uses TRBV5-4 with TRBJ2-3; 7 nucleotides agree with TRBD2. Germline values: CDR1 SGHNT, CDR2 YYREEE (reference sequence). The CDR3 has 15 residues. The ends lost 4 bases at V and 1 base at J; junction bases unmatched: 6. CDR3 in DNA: TGTGCCAGCAGCGGGAGCGGGGTCCGCACAGATACGCAGTATTTT. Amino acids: CASSGSGVRTDTQYF.

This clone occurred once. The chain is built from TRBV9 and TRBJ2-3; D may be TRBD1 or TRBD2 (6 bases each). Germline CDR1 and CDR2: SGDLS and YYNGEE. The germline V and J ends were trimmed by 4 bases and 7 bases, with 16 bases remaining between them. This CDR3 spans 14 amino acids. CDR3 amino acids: CASSPGAPDNTQYF. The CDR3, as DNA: TGTGCCAGCAGCCCGGGGGCCCCGGACAATACGCAGTATTTT. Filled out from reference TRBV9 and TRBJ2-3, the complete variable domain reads DSGVTQTPKHLITATGQRVTLRCSPRSGDLSVYWYQQSLDQGLQFLIQYYNGEERAKGNILERFSAQQFPDLHSELNLSSLELGDSALYFCASSPGAPDNTQYFGPGTRLTVL.

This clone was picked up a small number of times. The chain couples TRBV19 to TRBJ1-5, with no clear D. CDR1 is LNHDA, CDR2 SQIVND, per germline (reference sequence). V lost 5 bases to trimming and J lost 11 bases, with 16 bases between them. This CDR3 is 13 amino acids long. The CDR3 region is CASSDGFQPSQHF. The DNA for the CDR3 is TGTGCCAGTAGTGACGGTTTCCAACCGTCCCAGCATTTT.

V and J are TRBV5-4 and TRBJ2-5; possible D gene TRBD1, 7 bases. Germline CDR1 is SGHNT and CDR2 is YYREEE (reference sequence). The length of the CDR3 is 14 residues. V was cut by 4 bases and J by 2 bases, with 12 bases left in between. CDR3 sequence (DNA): TGTGCCAGCAGCAGGGAGGACAGGCAAGAGACCCAGTACTTC. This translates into CASSREDRQETQYF.

The CDR3 DNA follows: TGCGCCAGTGGTCGGGGGTCTAGCGGGAAAGAGACCCAGTACTTC. It yields the protein CASGRGSSGKETQYF. The chain couples TRBV4-1 to TRBJ2-5, with TRBD2 identical over 9 bases. The J segment lost 3 bases and the V segment lost 9 bases, leaving 11 bases of the junction unmatched. This CDR3 has 15 amino acids. The germline V gene encodes CDR1 MGHRA and CDR2 YSYEKL.

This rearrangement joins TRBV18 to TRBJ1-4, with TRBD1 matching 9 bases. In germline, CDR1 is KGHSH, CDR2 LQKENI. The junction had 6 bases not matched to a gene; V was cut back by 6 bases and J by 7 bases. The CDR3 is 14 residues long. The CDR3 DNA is TGTGCCAGCTCGGACGGGACAGGGAGTGAAAAACTGTTTTTT. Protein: CASSDGTGSEKLFF.

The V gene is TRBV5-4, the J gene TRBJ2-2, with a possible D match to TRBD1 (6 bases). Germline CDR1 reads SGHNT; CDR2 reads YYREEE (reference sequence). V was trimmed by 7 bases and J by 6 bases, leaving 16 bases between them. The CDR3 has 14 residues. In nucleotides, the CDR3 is TGTGCCAGCCGGACCAGGGGTGAATCCGGGGAGCTGTTTTTT. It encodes CASRTRGESGELFF.

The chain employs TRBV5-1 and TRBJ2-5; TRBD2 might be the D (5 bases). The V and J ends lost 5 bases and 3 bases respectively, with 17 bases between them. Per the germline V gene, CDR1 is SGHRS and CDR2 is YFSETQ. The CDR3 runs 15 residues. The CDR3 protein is CASRRAPIPEETQYF. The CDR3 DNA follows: TGCGCCAGCAGGCGGGCTCCAATACCCGAAGAGACCCAGTACTTC.

The CDR3 loop is CASSESVELNYGYTF. For the CDR3, the DNA is TGTGCCAGCAGTGAATCGGTAGAACTTAACTATGGCTACACCTTC. The chain joins TRBV6-1 to TRBJ1-2; D ambiguous. V lost 2 bases, J lost 1 base, and 11 bases lay in between. The V gene's germline CDR1 is MNHNS and CDR2 SASEGT. The CDR3 runs to 15 residues.

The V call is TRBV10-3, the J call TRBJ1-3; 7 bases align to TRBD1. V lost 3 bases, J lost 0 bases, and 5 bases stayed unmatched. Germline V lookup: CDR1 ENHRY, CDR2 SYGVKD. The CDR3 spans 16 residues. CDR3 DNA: TGTGCCATCAGTGATAAGGGGGCCAGCTCTGGAAACACCATATATTTT. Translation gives CAISDKGASSGNTIYF.

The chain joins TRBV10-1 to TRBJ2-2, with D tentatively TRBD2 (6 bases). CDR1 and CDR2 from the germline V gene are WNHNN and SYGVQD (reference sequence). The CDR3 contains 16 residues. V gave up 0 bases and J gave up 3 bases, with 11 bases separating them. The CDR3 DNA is TGCGCCAGCAGTGAGTCTTCTGCGGGATACACCGGGGAGCTGTTTTTT. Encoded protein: CASSESSAGYTGELFF.

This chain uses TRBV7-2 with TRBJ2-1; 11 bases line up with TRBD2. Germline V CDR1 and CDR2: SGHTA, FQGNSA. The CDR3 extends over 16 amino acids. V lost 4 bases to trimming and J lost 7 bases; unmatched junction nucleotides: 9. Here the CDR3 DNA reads TGTGCCAGCAGCTCTGGCCGACTAGCGGGAAGGAATGAGCAGTTCTTC. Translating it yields CASSSGRLAGRNEQFF.

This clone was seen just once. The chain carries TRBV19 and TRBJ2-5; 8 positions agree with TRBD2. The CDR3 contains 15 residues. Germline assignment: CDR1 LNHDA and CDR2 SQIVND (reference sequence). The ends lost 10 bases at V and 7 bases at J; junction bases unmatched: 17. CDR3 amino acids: CATSAGLVRGVTQYF. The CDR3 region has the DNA TGTGCCACCAGTGCGGGACTAGTGAGGGGAGTGACCCAGTACTTC.

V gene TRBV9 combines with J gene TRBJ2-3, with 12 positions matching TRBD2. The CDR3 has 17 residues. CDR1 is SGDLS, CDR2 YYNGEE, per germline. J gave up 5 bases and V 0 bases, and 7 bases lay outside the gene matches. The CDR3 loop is CASSVALAGGGKDTQYF. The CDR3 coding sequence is TGTGCCAGCAGCGTAGCCCTAGCGGGGGGGGGAAAAGATACGCAGTATTTT.

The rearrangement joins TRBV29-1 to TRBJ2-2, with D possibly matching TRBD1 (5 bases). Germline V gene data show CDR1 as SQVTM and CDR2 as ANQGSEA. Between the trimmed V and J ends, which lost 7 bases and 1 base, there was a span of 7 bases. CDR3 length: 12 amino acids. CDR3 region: CSAQGNTGELFF. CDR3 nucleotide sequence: TGCAGCGCCCAGGGGAACACCGGGGAGCTGTTTTTT.

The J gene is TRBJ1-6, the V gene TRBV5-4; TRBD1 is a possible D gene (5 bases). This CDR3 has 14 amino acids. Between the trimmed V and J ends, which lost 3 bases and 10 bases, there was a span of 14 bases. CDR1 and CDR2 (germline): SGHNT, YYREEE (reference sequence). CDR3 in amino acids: CASSSVGAQSPLHF. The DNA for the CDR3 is TGTGCCAGCAGCTCCGTCGGGGCCCAATCACCCCTCCACTTT.

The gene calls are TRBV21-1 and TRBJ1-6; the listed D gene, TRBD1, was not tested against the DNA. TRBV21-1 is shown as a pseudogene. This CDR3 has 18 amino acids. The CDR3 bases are TGTGCCAGCAGCAAAAGGCAGGGGGAAGCGACCTATAATTCACCCCTCCACTTT. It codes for CASSKRQGEATYNSPLHF.

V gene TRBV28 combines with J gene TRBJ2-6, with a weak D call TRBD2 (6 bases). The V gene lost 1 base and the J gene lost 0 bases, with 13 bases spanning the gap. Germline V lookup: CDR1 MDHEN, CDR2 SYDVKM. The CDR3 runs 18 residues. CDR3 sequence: CASSLFAGGDSGANVLTF. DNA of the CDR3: TGTGCCAGCAGTTTATTTGCCGGGGGTGACTCTGGGGCCAACGTCCTGACTTTC. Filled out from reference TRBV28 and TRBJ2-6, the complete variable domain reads DVKVTQSSRYLVKRTGEKVFLECVQDMDHENMFWYRQDPGLGLRLIYFSYDVKMKEKGDIPEGYSVSREKKERFSLILESASTNQTSMYLCASSLFAGGDSGANVLTFGAGSRLTVL.

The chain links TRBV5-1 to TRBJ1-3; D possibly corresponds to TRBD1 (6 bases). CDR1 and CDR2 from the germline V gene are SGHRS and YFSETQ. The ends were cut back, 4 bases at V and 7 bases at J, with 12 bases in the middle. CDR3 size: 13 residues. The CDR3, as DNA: TGCGCCAGCAGCCCCAACCAGGGGAACACCATATATTTT. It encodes CASSPNQGNTIYF.

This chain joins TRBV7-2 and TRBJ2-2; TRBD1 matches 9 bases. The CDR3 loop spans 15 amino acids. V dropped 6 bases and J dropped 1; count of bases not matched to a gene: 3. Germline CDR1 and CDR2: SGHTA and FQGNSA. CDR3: CASSYRGQNTGELFF. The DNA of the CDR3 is TGTGCCAGCAGTTACAGGGGGCAGAACACCGGGGAGCTGTTTTTT.

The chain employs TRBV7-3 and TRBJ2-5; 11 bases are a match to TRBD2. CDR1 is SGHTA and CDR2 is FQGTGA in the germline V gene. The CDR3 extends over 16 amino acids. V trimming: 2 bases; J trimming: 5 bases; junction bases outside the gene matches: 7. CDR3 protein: CASSLERTSGRETQYF. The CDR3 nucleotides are TGTGCCAGCAGCTTAGAACGGACTAGCGGGCGGGAGACCCAGTACTTC.

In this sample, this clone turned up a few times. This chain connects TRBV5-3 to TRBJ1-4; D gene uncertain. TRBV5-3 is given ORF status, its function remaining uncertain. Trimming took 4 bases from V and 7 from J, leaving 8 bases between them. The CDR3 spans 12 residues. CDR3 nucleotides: TGTGCCAGAAGCCCTGAGGGTGAAAAACTGTTTTTT. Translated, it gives CARSPEGEKLFF.

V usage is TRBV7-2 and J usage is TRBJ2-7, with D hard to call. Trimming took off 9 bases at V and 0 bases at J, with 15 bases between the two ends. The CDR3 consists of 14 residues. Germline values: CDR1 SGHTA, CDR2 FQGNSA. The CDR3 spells CASSRDRYSYEQYF. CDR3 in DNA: TGTGCCAGTTCGCGCGATCGCTACTCCTACGAGCAGTACTTC.

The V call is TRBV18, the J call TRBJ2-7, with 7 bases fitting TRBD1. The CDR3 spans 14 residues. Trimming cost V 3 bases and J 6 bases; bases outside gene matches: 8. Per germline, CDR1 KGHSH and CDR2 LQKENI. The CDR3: CASSPKGQAGEQYF. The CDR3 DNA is TGTGCCAGCTCACCGAAAGGACAGGCAGGCGAGCAGTACTTC.

The CDR3 loop is CASSLIGRGRTDTQYF. CDR3 DNA: TGTGCCAGCAGCTTGATAGGCAGGGGTAGAACAGATACGCAGTATTTT. The genes are TRBV5-6 and TRBJ2-3, with a possible D match to TRBD1 (6 bases). This CDR3 has 16 residues. Germline-derived CDR1 and CDR2 are SGHDT and YYEEEE. V gave up 1 base and J gave up 3 bases, with 15 bases separating them.

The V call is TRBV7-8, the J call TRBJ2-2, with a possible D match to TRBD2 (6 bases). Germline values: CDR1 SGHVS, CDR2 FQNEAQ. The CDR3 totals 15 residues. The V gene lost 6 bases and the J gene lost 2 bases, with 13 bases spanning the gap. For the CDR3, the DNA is TGTGCCAGCAGAGGCCGGCGGGATAACACCGGGGAGCTGTTTTTT. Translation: CASRGRRDNTGELFF.

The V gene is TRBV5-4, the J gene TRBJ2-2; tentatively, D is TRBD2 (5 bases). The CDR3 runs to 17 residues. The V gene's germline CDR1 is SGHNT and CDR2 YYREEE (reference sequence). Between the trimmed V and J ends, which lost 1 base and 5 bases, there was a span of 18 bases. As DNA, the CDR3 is TGTGCCAGCAGCTTGCGCCTAGCAAGATTGGGGACCGGGGAGCTGTTTTTT. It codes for CASSLRLARLGTGELFF.